The clone carrying this T cell receptor beta chain was seen only a few times. Its target is unknown. What was amplified from RNA transcripts were TCR beta CDR3 regions. RT-PCR in the first round (using the HTBI primer set) targeted the TCR CDR3. Via MiXCR, TCRdb re-called the multiplex PCR reads, giving one row per CDR3 protein. This sample has over 350,000 distinct CDR3 sequences, with 14% to 15% found just once. The CDR3 sequence is 14 residues long. Germline V lookup: CDR1 MNHEY, CDR2 SMNVEV (reference sequence). V was trimmed by 3 bases and J by 0 bases, leaving 5 bases between them. The sample is drawn from a study of T cells in Graves' hyperthyroidism and ophthalmopathy. Overall study results and limits: A model of 13 V-J features distinguished ophthalmopathy from stable hyperthyroidism. Prediction of ophthalmopathy progression came a median about 6 months pre-onset. Peripheral blood also featured most of the thyroid clonotypes expanded above 0.001.

The V gene is TRBV27, the J gene TRBJ1-4; D not certain. Sequencing used blood. The TCR was taken from a man between 18 and 29 years old with Graves' ophthalmopathy. CDR3 DNA: TGTGCCAGCAGTTTCTCTGCAACTAATGAAAAACTGTTTTTT. It specifies CASSFSATNEKLFF.